This is a list of T cell receptor beta chains from one sample in a study of blood T cells in healthy people across ages. From the 5' RACE reads, TCRdb called clonotypes with MiXCR, one entry per CDR3 protein. The data hold around 1,700,000 distinct CDR3 sequences, with over 25% observed a single time. The sequencing input was blood. These receptors were taken from a woman younger than 45 in good health. The CDR3 runs from the conserved cysteine through the conserved F or W. The D gene is left open where the match is weak. Size values are once, few and many counts, or a class for expanded clones, and some rows have none.

clone size,D gene,J gene,V gene,CDR3 DNA,CDR3 protein
-,TRBD2,TRBJ2-7,TRBV20-1,TGCAGTGCTAGATCTTTTACTAGCGGGGTCTACAATGAGCAGTACTTC,CSARSFTSGVYNEQYF
many,-,TRBJ2-1,TRBV12-3/TRBV12-4,TGTGCCAGCAGCCCGGATATGGTACCGAGGAATGAGCAGTTCTTC,CASSPDMVPRNEQFF
-,-,TRBJ2-2,TRBV28,TGTGCCAGCAGTTTAAGTCGGCCGCAAGGGACCGGGGAGCTGTTTTTT,CASSLSRPQGTGELFF
-,-,TRBJ2-7,TRBV5-1,TGCGCCAGCAGCTCGGGTTGGTGGCAGAGGACCTCGGCAAGCTCCTACGAGCAGTACTTC,CASSSGWWQRTSASSYEQYF
few,-,TRBJ1-5,TRBV27,TGTGCCAGCCGGGGGCGCGGCCTCAATCAGCCCCAGCATTTT,CASRGRGLNQPQHF
-,TRBD1,TRBJ1-6,TRBV3-1,TGTGCCAGCAGCCCGACAGGGCCCCGGTCGGCCCTCCACTTT,CASSPTGPRSALHF
few,-,TRBJ2-1,TRBV24-1,TGTGCCACCAGTGACCCACGTGTACGTAATGAGCAGTTCTTC,CATSDPRVRNEQFF
few,TRBD2,TRBJ2-3,TRBV20-1,TGCAGTGCTCCTTTTAGACTAGCGGGGGGTACTAGCACAGATACGCAGTATTTT,CSAPFRLAGGTSTDTQYF
few,-,TRBJ1-2,TRBV6-5,TGTGTCAGCAGTCCCCGGGGGAAGGATGGCTACACCTTC,CVSSPRGKDGYTF
-,-,TRBJ2-3,TRBV20-1,TGCAGTGATGAAAGACCTCATAGCGGAGCTAACACAGATACGCAGTATTTT,CSDERPHSGANTDTQYF
few,-,TRBJ2-3,TRBV19,TGTGCCAGTACCGATATGACCCTGGGCACAGATACGCAGTATTTT,CASTDMTLGTDTQYF
-,-,TRBJ2-7,TRBV7-8,TGTGCCAGCAGCCAGACGCAGGAGAGCGAGCAGTACTTC,CASSQTQESEQYF
many,TRBD2,TRBJ2-7,TRBV28,TGTGCCAGCAGTCCCAGGCCGGGACTAGCGGGGGCCTACGAGCAGTACTTC,CASSPRPGLAGAYEQYF
few,-,TRBJ2-3,TRBV5-1,TGCGCCAGCAGCTTAACCCTTAGCGCTACTAGCACAGATACGCAGTATTTT,CASSLTLSATSTDTQYF
-,-,TRBJ2-1,TRBV12-3/TRBV12-4,TGTGCCAGCAGGGGTATAGTGAGCTCCTACAATGAGCAGTTCTTC,CASRGIVSSYNEQFF
-,-,TRBJ1-1,TRBV18,TGTGCCAGCTCCCGGGTTGGGGAGAACACTGAAGCTTTCTTT,CASSRVGENTEAFF
few,TRBD1,TRBJ2-7,TRBV29-1,TGCAGCGTTTCCGGGACAGGGAAGTACGAGCAGTACTTC,CSVSGTGKYEQYF
many,-,TRBJ2-6,TRBV20-1,TGCAGTGCTAGAGATCTCGGGGGCGCTGGGGCCAACGTCCTGACTTTC,CSARDLGGAGANVLTF
-,-,TRBJ2-1,TRBV12-3/TRBV12-4,TGTGCCAGCAGCCCCGCCTCGGGGGCGGGAGATGGCTATGAGCAGTTCTTC,CASSPASGAGDGYEQFF
few,-,TRBJ2-7,TRBV20-1,TGCAGTGCTCGAGAGGAGGGATTTGGCGAGCAGTACTTC,CSAREEGFGEQYF
-,TRBD1,TRBJ2-1,TRBV20-1,TGCAGTGCTAGGGGGGACAGGGGTTTGAGAGGTGAGCAGTTCTTC,CSARGDRGLRGEQFF
few,-,TRBJ1-5,TRBV7-3,TGTGTCAGCAGCTGGAGACACTCGCTTCAGCCCCAGCATTTT,CVSSWRHSLQPQHF
few,TRBD1,TRBJ2-5,TRBV4-1,TGCGCCAGCAGCCCGCCCGGGACAGGGCAAGAGACCCAGTACTTC,CASSPPGTGQETQYF
many,TRBD2,TRBJ2-5,TRBV24-1,TGTGCCACCAGCGGCGGACTAGCGGGACAAGAGACCCAGTACTTC,CATSGGLAGQETQYF
-,-,TRBJ2-3,TRBV28,TGTGCCAGCAGTTCCCATAGCGGCTCAGGCGATACGCAGTATTTT,CASSSHSGSGDTQYF
few,-,TRBJ1-1,TRBV29-1,TGCAGCCTCCGGGATGGGGCGAACACTGAAGCTTTCTTT,CSLRDGANTEAFF
few,-,TRBJ2-7,TRBV11-2,TGTGCCAGCAGTAAGGTCGACTCCTACGAGCAGTACTTC,CASSKVDSYEQYF